The clone carrying this T cell receptor (beta chain) was seen at least ten times. Its antigen is unidentified. The length of the CDR3 is 16 residues. The J segment lost 3 bases and the V segment lost 4 bases, leaving 11 bases of the junction unmatched. Germline CDR1 and CDR2: SGHNT and YYREEE (reference sequence). The data are from a study of T cells in Graves' hyperthyroidism and ophthalmopathy. The TCR beta CDR3 regions underwent amplification using RNA transcripts as the source. The primer set for the first-round RT-PCR of the TCR CDR3 was HTBI. Using its own MiXCR run on the multiplex PCR reads, TCRdb lists one record per CDR3 protein. The sample lists around 290,000 distinct CDR3 sequences, over 15% seen once, with less than 70% in the top ten. Exclusions: uncontrolled infection, other autoimmune disease, pregnancy, lactation. Clinical symptoms, serum thyroxine and TRAb, thyroid ultrasound and orbital computed tomography together formed the diagnostic basis.

Study-level findings and limits: Progression to ophthalmopathy was predicted a median of roughly 6.5 months early.

The sequence was collected from a woman in her sixties or seventies with Graves' ophthalmopathy. The rearrangement joins TRBV5-4 to TRBJ2-3; 7 bases fit TRBD2. The sequencing input was blood. The CDR3 DNA reads TGTGCCAGCAGCCGCCTGGTGAGGGAGGGGACAGATACGCAGTATTTT. Translating gives CASSRLVREGTDTQYF. The full variable domain, its missing parts supplied by reference TRBV5-4 and TRBJ2-3, is ETGVTQSPTHLIKTRGQQVTLRCSSQSGHNTVSWYQQALGQGPQFIFQYYREEENGRGNFPPRFSGLQFPNYSSELNVNALELDDSALYLCASSRLVREGTDTQYFGPGTRLTVL.